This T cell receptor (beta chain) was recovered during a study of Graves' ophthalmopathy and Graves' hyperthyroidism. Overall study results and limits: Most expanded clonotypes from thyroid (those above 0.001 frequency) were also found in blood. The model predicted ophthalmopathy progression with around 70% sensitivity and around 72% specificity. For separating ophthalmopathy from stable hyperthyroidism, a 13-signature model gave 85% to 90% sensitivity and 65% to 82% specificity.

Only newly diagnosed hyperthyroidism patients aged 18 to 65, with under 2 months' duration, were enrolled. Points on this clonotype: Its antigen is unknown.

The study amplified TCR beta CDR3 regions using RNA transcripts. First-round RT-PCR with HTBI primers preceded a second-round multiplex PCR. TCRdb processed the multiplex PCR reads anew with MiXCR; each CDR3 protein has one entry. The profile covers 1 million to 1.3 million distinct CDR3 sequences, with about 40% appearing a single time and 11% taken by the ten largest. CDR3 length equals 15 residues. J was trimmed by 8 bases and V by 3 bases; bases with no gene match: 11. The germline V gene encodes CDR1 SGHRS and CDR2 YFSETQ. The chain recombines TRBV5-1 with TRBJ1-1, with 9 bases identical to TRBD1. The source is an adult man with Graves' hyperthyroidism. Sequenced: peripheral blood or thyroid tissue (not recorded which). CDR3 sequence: CASSWTVGTGREAFF. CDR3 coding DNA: TGCGCCAGCAGCTGGACGGTCGGGACAGGGAGAGAAGCTTTCTTT.